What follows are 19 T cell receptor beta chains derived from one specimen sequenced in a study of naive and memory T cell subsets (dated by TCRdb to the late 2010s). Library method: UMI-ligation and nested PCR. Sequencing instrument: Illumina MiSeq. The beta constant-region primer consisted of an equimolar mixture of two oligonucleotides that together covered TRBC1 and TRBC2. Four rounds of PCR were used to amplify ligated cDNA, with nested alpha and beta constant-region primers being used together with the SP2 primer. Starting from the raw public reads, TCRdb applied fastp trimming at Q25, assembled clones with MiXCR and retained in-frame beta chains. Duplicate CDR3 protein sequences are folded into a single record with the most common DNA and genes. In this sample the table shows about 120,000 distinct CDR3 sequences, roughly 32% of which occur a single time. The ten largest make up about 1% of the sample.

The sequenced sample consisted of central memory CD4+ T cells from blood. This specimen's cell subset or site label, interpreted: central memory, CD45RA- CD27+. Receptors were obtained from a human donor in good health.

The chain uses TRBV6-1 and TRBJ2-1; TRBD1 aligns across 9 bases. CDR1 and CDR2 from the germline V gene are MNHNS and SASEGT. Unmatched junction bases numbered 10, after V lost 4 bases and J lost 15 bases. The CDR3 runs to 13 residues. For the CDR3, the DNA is TGTGCCAGCAGTGGGGACAGGGTCCTCAGGGGGTTCTTC. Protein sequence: CASSGDRVLRGFF.

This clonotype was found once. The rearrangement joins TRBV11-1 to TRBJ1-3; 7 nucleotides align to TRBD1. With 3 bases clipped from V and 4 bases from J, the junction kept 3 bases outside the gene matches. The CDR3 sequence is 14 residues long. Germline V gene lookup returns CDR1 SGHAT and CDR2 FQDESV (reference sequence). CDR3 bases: TGTGCCAGCAGCTTCGGACAGGAAGGAAACACCATATATTTT. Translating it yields CASSFGQEGNTIYF.

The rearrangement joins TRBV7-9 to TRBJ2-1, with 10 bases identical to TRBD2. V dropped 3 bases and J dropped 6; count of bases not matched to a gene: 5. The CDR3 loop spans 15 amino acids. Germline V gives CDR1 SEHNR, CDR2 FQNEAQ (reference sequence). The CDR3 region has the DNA TGTGCCAGCAGCTTTACTAGCGGGATAGGCAATGAGCAGTTCTTC. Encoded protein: CASSFTSGIGNEQFF.

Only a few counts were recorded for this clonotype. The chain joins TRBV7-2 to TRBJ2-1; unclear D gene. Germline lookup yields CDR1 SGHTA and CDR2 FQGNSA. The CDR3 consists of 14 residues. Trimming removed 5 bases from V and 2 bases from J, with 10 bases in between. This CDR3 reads CASSPRQTYNEQFF. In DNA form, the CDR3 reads TGTGCCAGCAGCCCACGCCAGACCTACAATGAGCAGTTCTTC.

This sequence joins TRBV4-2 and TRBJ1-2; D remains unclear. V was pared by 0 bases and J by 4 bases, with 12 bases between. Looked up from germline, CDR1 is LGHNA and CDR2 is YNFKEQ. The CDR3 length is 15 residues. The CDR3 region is CASSQDLGRPYGYTF. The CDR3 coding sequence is TGTGCCAGCAGCCAAGATCTGGGGAGGCCCTATGGCTACACCTTC.

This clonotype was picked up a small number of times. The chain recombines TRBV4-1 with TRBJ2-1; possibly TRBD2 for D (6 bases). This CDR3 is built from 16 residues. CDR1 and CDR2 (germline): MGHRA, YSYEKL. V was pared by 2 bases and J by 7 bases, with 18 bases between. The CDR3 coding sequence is TGCGCCAGCAGCCAACCGGGACTCCCCAGCTGGAATGAGCAGTTCTTC. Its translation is CASSQPGLPSWNEQFF.

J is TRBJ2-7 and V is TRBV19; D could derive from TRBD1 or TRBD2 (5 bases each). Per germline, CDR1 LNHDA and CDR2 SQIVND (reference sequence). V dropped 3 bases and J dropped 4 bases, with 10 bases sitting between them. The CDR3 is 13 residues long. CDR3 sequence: CASSINRRYEQYF. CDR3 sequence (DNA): TGTGCCAGTAGTATTAACAGGAGGTACGAGCAGTACTTC.

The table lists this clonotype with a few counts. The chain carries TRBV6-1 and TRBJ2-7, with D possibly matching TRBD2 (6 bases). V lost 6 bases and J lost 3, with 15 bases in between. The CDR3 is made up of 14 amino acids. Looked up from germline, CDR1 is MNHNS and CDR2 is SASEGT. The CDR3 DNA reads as TGTGCCAGCAGGACCGGGGACTTGTACTACGAGCAGTACTTC. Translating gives CASRTGDLYYEQYF.

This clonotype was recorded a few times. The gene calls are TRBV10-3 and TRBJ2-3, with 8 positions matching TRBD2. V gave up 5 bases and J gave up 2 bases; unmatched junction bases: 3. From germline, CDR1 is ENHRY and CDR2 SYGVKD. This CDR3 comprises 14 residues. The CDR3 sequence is CAISTSGITDTQYF. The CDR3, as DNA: TGTGCCATCAGTACTAGCGGAATCACAGATACGCAGTATTTT.

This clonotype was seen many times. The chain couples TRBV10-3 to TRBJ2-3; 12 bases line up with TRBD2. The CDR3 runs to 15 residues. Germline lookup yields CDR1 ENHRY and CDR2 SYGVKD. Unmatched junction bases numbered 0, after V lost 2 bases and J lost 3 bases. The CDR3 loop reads CAISETSGRTDTQYF. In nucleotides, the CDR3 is TGTGCCATCAGTGAGACTAGCGGGAGGACAGATACGCAGTATTTT.

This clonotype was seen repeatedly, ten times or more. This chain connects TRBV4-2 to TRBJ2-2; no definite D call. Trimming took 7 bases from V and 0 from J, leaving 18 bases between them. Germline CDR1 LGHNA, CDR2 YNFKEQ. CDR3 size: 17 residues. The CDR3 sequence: CASMVERGKSNTGELFF. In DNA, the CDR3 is TGTGCCAGCATGGTAGAACGCGGCAAGTCGAACACCGGGGAGCTGTTTTTT.

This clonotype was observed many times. CDR3 protein: CASSQGQIFHYEQYF. The CDR3 DNA is TGTGCCAGCAGCCAGGGCCAAATTTTTCACTACGAGCAGTACTTC. This chain uses TRBV5-6 with TRBJ2-7; perhaps TRBD1 as D (5 bases). Germline V gene lookup returns CDR1 SGHDT and CDR2 YYEEEE. V gave up 4 bases and J gave up 3 bases, with 17 bases separating them. CDR3 size: 15 residues. Using reference TRBV5-6 and TRBJ2-7 for the parts outside the CDR3, the full variable domain is DAGVTQSPTHLIKTRGQQVTLRCSPKSGHDTVSWYQQALGQGPQFIFQYYEEEERQRGNFPDRFSGHQFPNYSSELNVNALLLGDSALYLCASSQGQIFHYEQYFGPGTRLTVT.

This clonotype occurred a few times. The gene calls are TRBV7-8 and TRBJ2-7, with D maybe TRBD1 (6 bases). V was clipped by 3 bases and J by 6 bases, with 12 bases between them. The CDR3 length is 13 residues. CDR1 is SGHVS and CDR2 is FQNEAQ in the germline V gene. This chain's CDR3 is CASSLVLRGEQYF. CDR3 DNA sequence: TGTGCCAGCAGCTTGGTCCTCAGGGGCGAGCAGTACTTC.

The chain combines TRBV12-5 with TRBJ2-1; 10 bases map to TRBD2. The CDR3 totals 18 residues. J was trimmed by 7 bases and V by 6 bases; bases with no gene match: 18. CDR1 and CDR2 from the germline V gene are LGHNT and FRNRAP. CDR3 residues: CASGDVGASGRGINEQFF. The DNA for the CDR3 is TGTGCTAGTGGCGACGTAGGGGCTAGCGGGAGAGGTATTAATGAGCAGTTCTTC.

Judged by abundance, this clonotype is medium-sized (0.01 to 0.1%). This CDR3 reads CSAMGGFGNIQYF. The CDR3 nucleotides are TGCAGTGCTATGGGAGGTTTTGGAAACATTCAGTACTTC. The rearrangement links TRBV20-1 to TRBJ2-4; a weak D match, TRBD2 (6 bases). Germline assignment: CDR1 DFQATT and CDR2 SNEGSKA (reference sequence). Between the trimmed V and J ends, which lost 4 bases and 6 bases, there was a span of 13 bases. This CDR3 has 13 residues.

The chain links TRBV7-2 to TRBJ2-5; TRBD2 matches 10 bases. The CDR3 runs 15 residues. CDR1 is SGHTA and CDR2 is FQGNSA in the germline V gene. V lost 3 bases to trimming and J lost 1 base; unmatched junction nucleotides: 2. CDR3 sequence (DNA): TGTGCCAGCAGCTTGACTAGCGGGTTCCAAGAGACCCAGTACTTC. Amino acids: CASSLTSGFQETQYF.

This CDR3 reads CASSKRKGTEAFF. The DNA of the CDR3 is TGTGCCAGCAGCAAAAGGAAGGGCACTGAAGCTTTCTTT. The rearrangement uses TRBV21-1 and TRBJ1-1. TRBV21-1 is termed a pseudogene. The CDR3 contains 13 residues.

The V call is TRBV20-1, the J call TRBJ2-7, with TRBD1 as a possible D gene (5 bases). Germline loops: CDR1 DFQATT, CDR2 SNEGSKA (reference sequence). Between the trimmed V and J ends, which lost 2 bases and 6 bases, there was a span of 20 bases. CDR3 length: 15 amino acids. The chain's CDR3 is CSARPPGFNGSEQYF. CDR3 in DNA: TGCAGTGCTAGACCCCCAGGGTTTAACGGGTCCGAGCAGTACTTC.

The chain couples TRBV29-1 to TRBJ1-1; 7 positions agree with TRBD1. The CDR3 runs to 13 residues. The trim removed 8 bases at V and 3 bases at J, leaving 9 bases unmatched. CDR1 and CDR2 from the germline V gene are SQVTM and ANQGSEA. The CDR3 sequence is CSLRQGHDTEAFF. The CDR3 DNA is TGCAGCTTGAGACAGGGCCACGACACTGAAGCTTTCTTT.